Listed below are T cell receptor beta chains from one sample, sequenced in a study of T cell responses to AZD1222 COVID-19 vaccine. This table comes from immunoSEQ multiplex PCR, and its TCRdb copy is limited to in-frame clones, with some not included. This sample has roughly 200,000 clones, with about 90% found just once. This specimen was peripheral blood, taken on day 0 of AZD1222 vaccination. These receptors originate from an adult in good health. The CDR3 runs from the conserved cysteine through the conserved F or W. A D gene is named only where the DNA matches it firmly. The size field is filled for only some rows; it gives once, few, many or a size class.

DNA: TGCAGCGTTGGGTTAGGACAGGGGGCTGAAGCTTTCTTT; CDR3: CSVGLGQGAEAFF; V: TRBV29-1; J: TRBJ1-1; D: TRBD1; size: NA
DNA: TGCAGTGCTAGTGCGGGGGCCCCGCGTTCACCCCTCCACTTT; CDR3: CSASAGAPRSPLHF; V: TRBV20-1; J: TRBJ1-6; D: NA; size: once
DNA: TGTGCCAGCAGCTCCCAGCCCCAGCATTTT; CDR3: CASSSQPQHF; V: TRBV5-8; J: TRBJ1-5; D: NA; size: few
DNA: TGTGCCAGCAGACTTAGGGTGAACACTGAAGCTTTCTTT; CDR3: CASRLRVNTEAFF; V: TRBV7-3; J: TRBJ1-1; D: NA; size: NA
DNA: TGTGCCAGCAGCGGATCCGGACAGGGGGGTAAAAATGAGCAGTTCTTC; CDR3: CASSGSGQGGKNEQFF; V: TRBV3-1/TRBV3-2; J: TRBJ2-1; D: TRBD1; size: NA
DNA: TGTGCCAGCAGTACCCTAGCGGGGGGCCAACAAGAGACCCAGTACTTC; CDR3: CASSTLAGGQQETQYF; V: TRBV28; J: TRBJ2-5; D: TRBD2; size: NA
DNA: TGTGCCAGCAGTATACAGGGATTGGTAAGGTCACCCCTCCACTTT; CDR3: CASSIQGLVRSPLHF; V: TRBV27; J: TRBJ1-6; D: NA; size: NA
DNA: TGCGCCAGCAGCCACGATACAGGGACCCGCCCGGGGACTGAAGCTTTCTTT; CDR3: CASSHDTGTRPGTEAFF; V: TRBV4-1; J: TRBJ1-1; D: NA; size: NA
DNA: TGTGCCAGCAAAAACGGCGGGGAGCTGTTTTTT; CDR3: CASKNGGELFF; V: TRBV7-8; J: TRBJ2-2; D: NA; size: NA
DNA: TGTGCCATCAGTGCGTTTGGGAGAACTGAAGCTTTCTTT; CDR3: CAISAFGRTEAFF; V: TRBV10-3; J: TRBJ1-1; D: NA; size: NA
DNA: TGTGCCAGCAGCCCCGGCGGAGGGAGGGTCTTGGAGCCCCAGCATTTT; CDR3: CASSPGGGRVLEPQHF; V: TRBV27; J: TRBJ1-5; D: NA; size: NA
DNA: TGTGCCAGTTTCGGCTACCGAGGCCCCTACAATGAGCAGTTCTTC; CDR3: CASFGYRGPYNEQFF; V: TRBV19; J: TRBJ2-1; D: NA; size: NA
DNA: TGTGCCAGCAGCCAGGTTAGCGGGGGACTCAAAGATACGCAGTATTTT; CDR3: CASSQVSGGLKDTQYF; V: TRBV3-1/TRBV3-2; J: TRBJ2-3; D: TRBD2; size: NA
DNA: TGTGCCAGCAGCAAAGGGAACCCCCCCTACGAGCAGTACTTC; CDR3: CASSKGNPPYEQYF; V: TRBV21-1; J: TRBJ2-7; D: NA; size: NA